A selection of T cell receptor beta chains follows, all from one sample in a study of CD8 T cells in ankylosing spondylitis. Each CDR3 protein is one row after TCRdb ran MiXCR on the 5' RACE reads. In the table there are 250,000 to 400,000 distinct CDR3 sequences, around 10% of which are singletons. Sequencing input: blood, either unsorted or a sorted T cell fraction (not recorded which). The source is a female donor with ankylosing spondylitis or in good health (not recorded which). The CDR3 runs from the conserved cysteine through the conserved F or W. A D gene is named only where the DNA matches it firmly. Size values are once, few and many counts, or a class for expanded clones, and some rows have none.

v_gene	j_gene	d_gene	abundance	CDR3aa	CDR3nt
TRBV12-3/TRBV12-4	TRBJ2-6	TRBD1	few	CASSPTTGSSGANVLTF	TGTGCCAGCAGTCCTACGACAGGGAGCTCTGGGGCCAACGTCCTGACTTTC
TRBV7-9	TRBJ2-4	-	-	CASSSADLANIQYF	TGTGCCAGCAGCTCAGCGGACCTGGCAAACATTCAGTACTTC
TRBV20-1	TRBJ2-7	-	-	CSAKGDGPYEQYF	TGCAGTGCTAAGGGGGACGGGCCCTACGAGCAGTACTTC
TRBV11-2	TRBJ2-2	-	-	CASSFRLVQTRNFTGELFF	TGTGCCAGCAGCTTCCGACTAGTCCAGACTCGGAATTTCACCGGGGAGCTGTTTTTT
TRBV28	TRBJ2-7	TRBD2	few	CASSRTGLAGYSYEQYF	TGTGCCAGCAGCCGGACTGGGCTAGCGGGATACTCCTACGAGCAGTACTTC
TRBV29-1	TRBJ2-5	-	many	CSVDPVNQGAQYF	TGCAGCGTTGATCCCGTCAACCAAGGGGCCCAGTACTTC
TRBV7-2	TRBJ2-3	TRBD1	many	CASSTGGDTQYF	TGTGCCAGCAGCACAGGGGGGGATACGCAGTATTTT
TRBV5-4	TRBJ2-1	TRBD2	many	CASSTSFASGSNEQFF	TGTGCCAGCAGCACAAGTTTCGCTAGCGGGAGTAATGAGCAGTTCTTC
TRBV5-1	TRBJ2-3	-	many	CASTQTPTDTQYF	TGCGCCAGCACCCAGACCCCCACAGATACGCAGTATTTT
TRBV15	TRBJ2-2	-	many	CATSRVVAGELFF	TGTGCCACCAGCAGAGTGGTCGCCGGGGAGCTGTTTTTT